This record covers a single T cell receptor (beta chain). Its antigen is unidentified. These data belong to a study of cytomegalovirus exposure and HLA in healthy donors. Germline V gene sequence: CDR1 SEHNR, CDR2 FQNEAQ (reference sequence). The CDR3 totals 15 residues. V shed 8 bases and J shed 6 bases, with 17 bases lying between them. The study, taken as a whole, reports: Per published reports, the classifier diagnosed cytomegalovirus status with high specificity and sensitivity.

With 60 Vbeta and 13 Jbeta primers, the PCR was carried out. Some clones are missing from TCRdb's copy, which holds only in-frame ones; the method was immunoSEQ multiplex PCR. The sample yields about 170,000 clones, around 78% seen once. This rearrangement joins TRBV7-9 to TRBJ1-6; maybe TRBD1 (5 bases). This receptor was taken from a woman in her 50s in good health and CMV-seropositive. The material sequenced was PBMCs. The CDR3 here is CASSLMGRGNSPLHF. CDR3 DNA: TGTGCCAGCTCCTTGATGGGGCGAGGTAATTCACCCCTCCACTTT.